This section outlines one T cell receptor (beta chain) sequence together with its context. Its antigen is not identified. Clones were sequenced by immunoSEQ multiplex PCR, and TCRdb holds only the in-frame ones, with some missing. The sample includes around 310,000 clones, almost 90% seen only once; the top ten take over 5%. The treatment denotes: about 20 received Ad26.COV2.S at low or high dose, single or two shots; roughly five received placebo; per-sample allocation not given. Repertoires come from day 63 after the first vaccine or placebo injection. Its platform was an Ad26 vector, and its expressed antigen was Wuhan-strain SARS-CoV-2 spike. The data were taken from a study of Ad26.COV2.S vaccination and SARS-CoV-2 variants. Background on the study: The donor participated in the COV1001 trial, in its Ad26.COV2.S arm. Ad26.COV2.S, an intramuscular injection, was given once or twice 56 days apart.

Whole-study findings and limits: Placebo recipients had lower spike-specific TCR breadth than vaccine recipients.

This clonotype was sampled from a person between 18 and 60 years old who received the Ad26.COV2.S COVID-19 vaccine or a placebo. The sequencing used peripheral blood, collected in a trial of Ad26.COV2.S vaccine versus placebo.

CDR3 nucleotide sequence: TGTGCCAGCAGCTTGGGACAGGGCTGGGAGACCCAGTACTTC. The encoded protein is CASSLGQGWETQYF. The chain links TRBV7-2 to TRBJ2-5; 9 nucleotides line up with TRBD1. CDR3 length equals 14 residues. Per the germline V gene, CDR1 is SGHTA and CDR2 is FQGNSA. J lost 5 bases, V lost 3 bases, and 4 bases had no gene match.